One sample yielded the 15 T cell receptor beta chains listed below, sequenced in a study of cytotoxic CD8 clonotypes in ibrutinib-treated CLL. Measured with immunoSEQ multiplex PCR; TCRdb has only the in-frame clones, and not every one. The table records some 200,000 clones, 70% of them present only once. The material was PBMCs, obtained after 12 months of ibrutinib treatment. The receptors come from a human donor with chronic lymphocytic leukemia.

This chain connects TRBV19 to TRBJ1-3, with a possible D match to TRBD1 (5 bases). Trimming removed 3 bases at V and 4 bases at J, with 16 bases between. The CDR3 has 16 residues. From germline, CDR1 is LNHDA and CDR2 SQIVND (reference sequence). Here the CDR3 reads CASSILLLQGGNTIYF. The CDR3 bases are TGTGCCAGTAGTATTCTGTTGCTGCAGGGCGGAAACACCATATATTTT. The whole variable domain, filled in from reference TRBV19 and TRBJ1-3, reads DGGITQSPKYLFRKEGQNVTLSCEQNLNHDAMYWYRQDPGQGLRLIYYSQIVNDFQKGDIAEGYSVSREKKESFPLTVTSAQKNPTAFYLCASSILLLQGGNTIYFGEGSWLTVV.

The V call is TRBV30, the J call TRBJ1-1; D unclear. Germline CDR1 GTSNPN, CDR2 SVGIG (reference sequence). The V end lost 3 bases, the J end lost 3 bases, and 17 bases lay between the germline ends. This CDR3 has 15 amino acids. Written as DNA, the CDR3 is TGTGCCTGGAGAATAAGGACCGGGGTTGACACTGAAGCTTTCTTT. Its translation: CAWRIRTGVDTEAFF.

This clone has only a few counts. The gene calls are TRBV27 and TRBJ2-5, with D perhaps given as TRBD1 or TRBD2 (5 bases each). Looked up from germline, CDR1 is MNHEY and CDR2 is SMNVEV (reference sequence). V shed 8 bases and J shed 1 base, with 8 bases lying between them. The CDR3 is made up of 12 amino acids. CDR3 amino acids: CASRDRQETQYF. The CDR3 DNA reads TGTGCCAGCCGGGACCGCCAAGAGACCCAGTACTTC.

This rearrangement joins TRBV7-9 to TRBJ1-3; D might be TRBD1 (5 bases). The ends were cut back, 5 bases at V and 3 bases at J, with 14 bases in the middle. CDR1 is SEHNR and CDR2 is FQNEAQ in the germline V gene (reference sequence). The CDR3 loop spans 15 amino acids. The CDR3 coding sequence is TGTGCCAGCAGCCGAAGCGGGGCGGTTGGAAACACCATATATTTT. The encoded protein is CASSRSGAVGNTIYF. The full variable domain, rest sourced from reference TRBV7-9 and TRBJ1-3, is DTGVSQNPRHKITKRGQNVTFRCDPISEHNRLYWYRQTLGQGPEFLTYFQNEAQLEKSRLLSDRFSAERPKGSFSTLEIQRTEQGDSAMYLCASSRSGAVGNTIYFGEGSWLTVV.

This chain links TRBV4-1 with TRBJ1-5; D unresolved. Germline loops: CDR1 MGHRA, CDR2 YSYEKL. CDR3 length equals 15 residues. Trimming left V 1 base short and J 0 bases short, with 7 bases between. CDR3 protein: CASSQVGYSNQPQHF. The CDR3 nucleotides are TGCGCCAGCAGCCAAGTCGGGTATAGCAATCAGCCCCAGCATTTT.

V is TRBV5-1 and J is TRBJ2-7, with TRBD2 as a possible D gene (7 bases). The CDR3 is 15 amino acids. CDR1 is SGHRS, CDR2 YFSETQ, per germline. Trimming removed 5 bases at V and 6 bases at J, with 21 bases between. CDR3 loop: CASSRQGRGVREQYF. The CDR3, as DNA: TGCGCCAGCAGTCGGCAGGGGAGGGGAGTCCGCGAGCAGTACTTC.

In its sample, this clone was seen once. The chain carries TRBV2 and TRBJ2-6; D could derive from TRBD1 or TRBD2 (5 bases each). Germline values: CDR1 SNHLY, CDR2 FYNNEI. V was pared by 5 bases and J by 0 bases, with 8 bases between. CDR3 length: 15 residues. CDR3 nucleotide sequence: TGTGCCAGCAGTTGGGGGTTCTCTGGGGCCAACGTCCTGACTTTC. It encodes CASSWGFSGANVLTF.

This clone was seen more than once but under ten times. CDR3 sequence: CAWSVGTGASPQHF. For the CDR3, the DNA is TGTGCCTGGAGTGTAGGAACAGGGGCCTCGCCCCAGCATTTT. This chain joins TRBV30 and TRBJ1-5; 7 bases align to TRBD1. Germline lookup yields CDR1 GTSNPN and CDR2 SVGIG (reference sequence). The CDR3 consists of 14 residues. The V segment lost 0 bases and the J segment 9 bases; nucleotides outside the gene matches: 8.

The V and J genes are TRBV11-1 and TRBJ2-5; D may match TRBD1 or TRBD2 (5 bases each). V lost 5 bases to trimming and J lost 1 base, with 17 bases between them. Germline CDR1 and CDR2: SGHAT and FQDESV (reference sequence). The CDR3 runs to 16 residues. CDR3 in DNA: TGTGCCAGCAGCAAAGGGACCGTAAGAACCCAAGAGACCCAGTACTTC. It specifies CASSKGTVRTQETQYF. The full variable domain, in which reference TRBV11-1 and TRBJ2-5 provide the parts outside the CDR3, is EAEVAQSPRYKITEKSQAVAFWCDPISGHATLYWYRQILGQGPELLVQFQDESVVDDSQLPKDRFSAERLKGVDSTLKIQPAELGDSAMYLCASSKGTVRTQETQYFGPGTRLLVL.

The chain joins TRBV29-1 to TRBJ1-1, with a weak D call TRBD1 (5 bases). CDR3 length: 16 residues. Germline V lookup: CDR1 SQVTM, CDR2 ANQGSEA. V lost 6 bases to trimming and J lost 3 bases, with 23 bases between them. CDR3 in DNA: TGCAGCGTCCCCAAGGCTCCAGGGAAGTTTGACACTGAAGCTTTCTTT. Amino acids: CSVPKAPGKFDTEAFF.

V gene TRBV29-1 combines with J gene TRBJ1-3; D might be TRBD1 (6 bases). The germline CDR1 and CDR2 sequences are SQVTM and ANQGSEA. V dropped 5 bases and J dropped 9 bases, with 11 bases sitting between them. The CDR3 consists of 11 residues. CDR3 residues: CSVQTGGTIYF. The CDR3 DNA is TGCAGCGTTCAGACAGGCGGCACCATATATTTT.

This CDR3 is CASSPPDGGITPLHF. The CDR3, as DNA: TGTGCCAGCAGCCCCCCGGATGGGGGTATTACACCCCTCCACTTT. V usage is TRBV7-9 and J usage is TRBJ1-6, with a possible D match to TRBD1 (5 bases). The CDR3 is 15 residues long. Germline CDR1 and CDR2: SEHNR and FQNEAQ (reference sequence). V lost 5 bases and J lost 11, with 19 bases in between.

The rearrangement joins TRBV19 to TRBJ1-1; D is undetermined. The germline gives CDR1 LNHDA, CDR2 SQIVND (reference sequence). Trimming shortened V by 4 bases and J by 6 bases, and 12 bases separated the two germline ends. The CDR3 extends over 13 amino acids. The CDR3 nucleotides are TGTGCCAGTAGTAGGGGAGTCTCATCTGAAGCTTTCTTT. Translation: CASSRGVSSEAFF. Combining the CDR3 with reference TRBV19 and TRBJ1-1 gives the whole variable domain DGGITQSPKYLFRKEGQNVTLSCEQNLNHDAMYWYRQDPGQGLRLIYYSQIVNDFQKGDIAEGYSVSREKKESFPLTVTSAQKNPTAFYLCASSRGVSSEAFFGQGTRLTVV.

This clone was seen many times. CDR3 DNA sequence: TGTGCCTCCAAACCGGCAGGCCCCGAATACGAGCAGTACTTC. This sequence encodes CASKPAGPEYEQYF. The chain has TRBV2 and TRBJ2-7; D unresolved. The germline V gene encodes CDR1 SNHLY and CDR2 FYNNEI. V lost 11 bases, J lost 4 bases, and 21 bases lay in between. This CDR3 is 14 amino acids long.

The rearrangement uses TRBV2 and TRBJ1-2; 7 nucleotides line up with TRBD1. J gave up 1 base and V 9 bases, and 8 bases lay outside the gene matches. The CDR3 has 14 residues. In germline, CDR1 is SNHLY, CDR2 FYNNEI. Written as DNA, the CDR3 is TGTGCCAGTACCAGGGGGAACGGTAACTATGGCTACACCTTC. Protein: CASTRGNGNYGYTF.